The 21 T cell receptor beta chains below were found in one sample sequenced in a study of T cell repertoires in cytomegalovirus infection (dated by TCRdb to about 2019). These reads were obtained on an Illumina HiSeq 1500. TCRdb reprocessing: public reads trimmed at Q25 with fastp, clones called with MiXCR, in-frame beta chains kept. Rows with one shared CDR3 protein collapse into an entry with the most common genes and DNA. The sample table shows some 160,000 distinct CDR3 sequences, and roughly 15% are seen once. The top ten clones comprise about 19% of the sample. Sample: CD8+ T cells from PBMCs. Receptors originate from a human donor in good health (CMV status not recorded). Some clones in this sample may be carry-over from other donors' samples.

This clonotype was seen a handful of times. The chain joins TRBV6-5 to TRBJ1-2, with D unresolved. Germline V gene sequence: CDR1 MNHEY, CDR2 SVGAGI. Trimming pared 0 bases from V and 4 bases from J, leaving 9 bases between. The CDR3 totals 14 residues. CDR3 DNA: TGTGCCAGCAGTTACTCGTCCAGCTTCTATGGCTACACCTTC. Translation gives CASSYSSSFYGYTF.

The genes are TRBV7-8 and TRBJ2-7, with 11 bases that match TRBD2. Unmatched junction bases numbered 3, after V lost 5 bases and J lost 3 bases. CDR3 length: 14 residues. Germline loops: CDR1 SGHVS, CDR2 FQNEAQ. Written as DNA, the CDR3 is TGTGCCAGCAGCGCCCTAGCGGGGGGCTACGAGCAGTACTTC. Amino acid sequence: CASSALAGGYEQYF.

The J gene is TRBJ2-5, the V gene TRBV7-9, with D unclear. CDR1 is SEHNR and CDR2 is FQNEAQ in the germline V gene (reference sequence). The ends were cut back, 5 bases at V and 1 base at J, with 8 bases in the middle. The CDR3 has 13 residues. The CDR3 coding sequence is TGTGCCAGCAGCCCGGCAACCCAAGAGACCCAGTACTTC. Protein: CASSPATQETQYF.

This clonotype was detected only a few times. The chain combines TRBV19 with TRBJ2-1, with a possible D match to TRBD1 (6 bases). Germline V gene sequence: CDR1 LNHDA, CDR2 SQIVND (reference sequence). This CDR3 spans 15 amino acids. Between the trimmed V and J ends, which lost 3 bases and 4 bases, there was a span of 13 bases. Here the CDR3 DNA reads TGTGCCAGTAGTATCCGTAGGGACACTTACAATGAGCAGTTCTTC. It yields the protein CASSIRRDTYNEQFF.

The chain employs TRBV19 and TRBJ2-1, with 9 bases that match TRBD2. The CDR3 runs to 15 residues. The V gene's germline CDR1 is LNHDA and CDR2 SQIVND (reference sequence). Trimming took 5 bases from V and 7 from J; bases not matched to a gene: 9. CDR3 amino acids: CASSGAGGPVNEQFF. CDR3 DNA sequence: TGTGCCAGTAGTGGGGCGGGAGGGCCGGTAAATGAGCAGTTCTTC. The full variable domain, rest sourced from reference TRBV19 and TRBJ2-1, is DGGITQSPKYLFRKEGQNVTLSCEQNLNHDAMYWYRQDPGQGLRLIYYSQIVNDFQKGDIAEGYSVSREKKESFPLTVTSAQKNPTAFYLCASSGAGGPVNEQFFGPGTRLTVL.

Only a few counts were recorded for this clonotype. The gene calls are TRBV27 and TRBJ2-7; TRBD2 aligns across 12 bases. Germline V gives CDR1 MNHEY, CDR2 SMNVEV (reference sequence). The CDR3 has 15 amino acids. The junction had 3 bases not matched to a gene; V was cut back by 6 bases and J by 0 bases. The CDR3 nucleotides read TGTGCCAGCAGAAGACTAGCGGGGGACTCCTACGAGCAGTACTTC. It specifies CASRRLAGDSYEQYF.

The chain combines TRBV6-2 or TRBV6-3 with TRBJ2-1, with D possibly matching TRBD2 (6 bases). V dropped 7 bases and J dropped 0 bases, with 13 bases sitting between them. Looked up from germline, CDR1 is MNHEY and CDR2 is SVGEGT. The CDR3 covers 15 residues. The CDR3: CASTYSGSSYNEQFF. CDR3 bases: TGTGCCAGCACCTATTCCGGGAGCTCCTACAATGAGCAGTTCTTC.

This clonotype has just one count. CDR3 in amino acids: CASSSWTGISYEQYF. DNA for the CDR3: TGTGCCAGCAGTTCCTGGACAGGGATATCCTACGAGCAGTACTTC. The gene calls are TRBV28 and TRBJ2-7; 8 bases map to TRBD1. Germline-derived CDR1 and CDR2 are MDHEN and SYDVKM. With 4 bases clipped from V and 1 base from J, the junction kept 6 bases outside the gene matches. The CDR3 contains 15 residues. The whole variable domain, remainder taken from reference TRBV28 and TRBJ2-7, is DVKVTQSSRYLVKRTGEKVFLECVQDMDHENMFWYRQDPGLGLRLIYFSYDVKMKEKGDIPEGYSVSREKKERFSLILESASTNQTSMYLCASSSWTGISYEQYFGPGTRLTVT.

This clonotype occurred many times. This chain connects TRBV7-2 to TRBJ1-4; no reliable D call. This CDR3 comprises 15 residues. The V and J ends lost 2 bases and 2 bases respectively, with 9 bases between them. Germline assignment: CDR1 SGHTA and CDR2 FQGNSA. DNA of the CDR3: TGTGCCAGCAGCTTATGGGTTGGGACTAATGAAAAACTGTTTTTT. This translates into CASSLWVGTNEKLFF.

This chain joins TRBV28 and TRBJ2-3, with TRBD1 identical over 10 bases. V trimming: 11 bases; J trimming: 1 base; junction bases outside the gene matches: 18. The CDR3 covers 18 residues. The germline V gene encodes CDR1 MDHEN and CDR2 SYDVKM. CDR3 sequence: CACKGTGEQLAGTDTQYF. The DNA for the CDR3 is TGTGCCTGCAAAGGGACAGGGGAACAACTAGCCGGCACAGATACGCAGTATTTT.

This chain links TRBV29-1 with TRBJ2-1, with 8 nucleotides matching TRBD2. V was clipped by 1 base and J by 8 bases; unmatched bases: 10. The V gene's germline CDR1 is SQVTM and CDR2 ANQGSEA. CDR3 length: 15 amino acids. CDR3 residues: CSVEGVSGSWDEQFF. The CDR3 region has the DNA TGCAGCGTTGAAGGGGTGAGCGGGAGTTGGGATGAGCAGTTCTTC.

Notes on this clonotype: A much larger clone lies a single base off, so this may be a read error. The gene calls are TRBV6-1 and TRBJ2-7; 10 bases agree with TRBD2. The CDR3 length is 14 residues. CDR1 MNHNS and CDR2 SASEGT come from the germline V gene. The CDR3 here is CTSRSGTSAFEQYF. CDR3 in DNA: TGTACCAGCAGGTCCGGGACTAGCGCTTTCGAGCAGTACTTC.

This clonotype was seen a few times. The chain is built from TRBV6-2 or TRBV6-3 and TRBJ2-3; possible D gene TRBD1, 6 bases. Deletions cut 6 bases from V and 5 bases from J, with 12 bases between. CDR3 size: 13 residues. Germline-derived CDR1 and CDR2 are MNHEY and SVGEGT. DNA of the CDR3: TGTGCCAGCAGCGGGACATTCAAAGATACGCAGTATTTT. This gives the protein CASSGTFKDTQYF.

The chain has TRBV7-9 and TRBJ2-2; unclear D gene. Germline V gene lookup returns CDR1 SEHNR and CDR2 FQNEAQ (reference sequence). The CDR3 is 14 residues long. V lost 2 bases to trimming and J lost 3 bases, with 7 bases between them. Here the CDR3 DNA reads TGTGCCAGCAGCTTACCAGCAGACACCGGGGAGCTGTTTTTT. This codes for CASSLPADTGELFF.

The chain links TRBV7-9 to TRBJ2-7, with a possible D match to TRBD1 (6 bases). The CDR3 extends over 15 amino acids. The V and J ends lost 6 bases and 1 base respectively, with 16 bases between them. Germline lookup yields CDR1 SEHNR and CDR2 FQNEAQ (reference sequence). DNA of the CDR3: TGTGCCAGCAGGGGGAACAGGGCTACTTCCTACGAGCAGTACTTC. This encodes CASRGNRATSYEQYF.

This clonotype was found a few times. The V gene is TRBV20-1, the J gene TRBJ1-1; possible D gene TRBD1, 5 bases. Trimming removed 4 bases from V and 0 bases from J, with 12 bases in between. Germline V CDR1 and CDR2: DFQATT, SNEGSKA (reference sequence). This CDR3 is built from 14 residues. The CDR3 here is CSAINDRLNTEAFF. The DNA of the CDR3 is TGCAGTGCTATAAATGACAGATTGAACACTGAAGCTTTCTTT.

This clonotype has ten or more counts. The DNA for the CDR3 is TGTGCCAGCAGCTTAGCGCGCGGTGCTAACTCCTACAATGAGCAGTTCTTC. Its protein product is CASSLARGANSYNEQFF. The chain joins TRBV7-2 to TRBJ2-1, with D unclear. The CDR3 is made up of 17 amino acids. V lost 0 bases and J lost 0, with 12 bases in between. Germline V gene lookup returns CDR1 SGHTA and CDR2 FQGNSA.

This clonotype was observed a handful of times. The chain recombines TRBV7-9 with TRBJ2-5; 8 positions match TRBD2. Germline assignment: CDR1 SEHNR and CDR2 FQNEAQ (reference sequence). V shed 3 bases and J 5 bases; nucleotides not matched to a gene: 8. The CDR3 spans 15 residues. CDR3 residues: CASSLTSAVEETQYF. The CDR3 bases are TGTGCCAGCAGCTTGACTAGCGCAGTGGAGGAGACCCAGTACTTC.

This clonotype showed up many times. The chain carries TRBV7-2 and TRBJ2-2; 11 nucleotides line up with TRBD2. Germline CDR1 and CDR2: SGHTA and FQGNSA. CDR3 length equals 16 residues. With V trimmed by 4 bases and J by 2 bases, 3 bases remained unmatched. CDR3 sequence: CASSSGTSGNTGELFF. As DNA, the CDR3 is TGTGCCAGCAGCTCCGGGACTAGCGGCAACACCGGGGAGCTGTTTTTT.

The chain has TRBV19 and TRBJ2-7; 8 bases line up with TRBD2. The germline V gene encodes CDR1 LNHDA and CDR2 SQIVND (reference sequence). This CDR3 spans 13 amino acids. J gave up 0 bases and V 9 bases, and 4 bases lay outside the gene matches. CDR3 DNA: TGTGCCAGATTAGCGGGACGCTCCTACGAGCAGTACTTC. Amino acid sequence: CARLAGRSYEQYF.

The chain uses TRBV4-3 and TRBJ1-5; D gene unclear. Germline V gene data show CDR1 as LGHNA and CDR2 as YSLEER. Trimming cost V 0 bases and J 8 bases, with 8 bases left between them. This CDR3 spans 13 amino acids. CDR3 sequence reads: CASSQDVGKPQHF. The CDR3 region has the DNA TGCGCCAGCAGCCAAGACGTTGGGAAGCCCCAGCATTTT.